A single sample gave rise to the 9 T cell receptor beta chains below, sequenced in a study of neoadjuvant anti-PD-1 for oral cavity cancer. Measured with immunoSEQ multiplex PCR; TCRdb has only the in-frame clones, and not every one. The table shows 12,000 or so clones, with 64% occurring only once. This specimen was tumor tissue, taken before nivolumab (anti-PD-1) treatment. These receptors were taken from a person aged 35-79 years with oral cavity squamous cell carcinoma. The donor label of this sample is uncertain.

V gene TRBV11-2 combines with J gene TRBJ2-1; TRBD1 might be the D (5 bases). The V and J ends lost 0 bases and 2 bases respectively, with 11 bases between them. The CDR3 length is 16 residues. Per germline, CDR1 SGHAT and CDR2 FQNNGV. The chain's CDR3 is CASSLDEAGPYNEQFF. Written as DNA, the CDR3 is TGTGCCAGCAGCTTAGATGAGGCAGGGCCCTACAATGAGCAGTTCTTC.

In this sample, this clone turned up a few times. The rearrangement joins TRBV6-6 to TRBJ2-3; D remains ambiguous. The CDR3 extends over 14 amino acids. V was cut by 2 bases and J by 4 bases, with 10 bases left in between. Germline CDR1 and CDR2: MNHNY and SVGAGI (reference sequence). The CDR3 coding sequence is TGTGCCAGCAGTTACGATTCCCCTCCAGATACGCAGTATTTT. Translated, it gives CASSYDSPPDTQYF.

The CDR3 protein is CASSPGGPETQYF. CDR3 sequence (DNA): TGCGCCAGCAGCCCAGGGGGGCCGGAGACCCAGTACTTC. This chain uses TRBV5-1 with TRBJ2-5, with a possible D match to TRBD1 (7 bases). Germline V gene data show CDR1 as SGHRS and CDR2 as YFSETQ. The CDR3 is 13 amino acids. Between the trimmed V and J ends, which lost 4 bases and 5 bases, there was a span of 12 bases. Using reference TRBV5-1 and TRBJ2-5 for the parts outside the CDR3, the full variable domain is KAGVTQTPRYLIKTRGQQVTLSCSPISGHRSVSWYQQTPGQGLQFLFEYFSETQRNKGNFPGRFSGRQFSNSRSEMNVSTLELGDSALYLCASSPGGPETQYFGPGTRLLVL.

This clone was counted only a few times. V usage is TRBV10-2 and J usage is TRBJ2-2; 16 positions match TRBD2. Trimming took 6 bases from V and 4 from J; bases not matched to a gene: 5. This CDR3 spans 17 amino acids. The germline V gene encodes CDR1 WSHSY and CDR2 SAAADI. The CDR3 DNA sequence: TGCGCCAGCAGGGGACTAGCGGGAGGGCGACGCACCGGGGAGCTGTTTTTT. Translating it yields CASRGLAGGRRTGELFF.

This clone was recorded only once. The chain combines TRBV5-1 with TRBJ2-2; no clear D gene. CDR1 and CDR2 from the germline V gene are SGHRS and YFSETQ. The CDR3 length is 15 residues. V was cut by 4 bases and J by 1 base, with 11 bases left in between. The CDR3 DNA reads TGCGCCAGCAGCGAGGACGCGTGGAACACCGGGGAGCTGTTTTTT. It translates to CASSEDAWNTGELFF.

This clone occurred a few times. The gene calls are TRBV7-6 and TRBJ2-1; 7 bases line up with TRBD2. V lost 0 bases to trimming and J lost 7 bases; unmatched junction nucleotides: 6. This CDR3 is built from 15 residues. CDR1 is SGHVS and CDR2 is FNYEAQ in the germline V gene. This chain's CDR3 is CASSLAEAGANEQFF. The CDR3 nucleotides are TGTGCCAGCAGCTTAGCGGAGGCGGGAGCTAATGAGCAGTTCTTC.

This sequence joins TRBV7-9 and TRBJ1-2; 8 nucleotides agree with TRBD1. Germline V gene lookup returns CDR1 SEHNR and CDR2 FQNEAQ (reference sequence). Trimming at V came to 5 bases and at J to 6 bases, leaving 11 bases not matched to a gene. The CDR3 loop spans 15 amino acids. The CDR3 reads CASSLGQGGVDGYTF. The CDR3 nucleotides are TGTGCCAGCAGCCTCGGACAGGGTGGGGTCGATGGCTACACCTTC.

In this sample, this clone turned up a few times. The V call is TRBV25-1, the J call TRBJ2-1; possible D gene TRBD1, 6 bases. Germline V gene lookup returns CDR1 MGHDK and CDR2 SYGVNS. V shed 6 bases and J shed 8 bases, with 17 bases lying between them. The CDR3 has 14 amino acids. In DNA form, the CDR3 reads TGTGCCAGCAGCCCTATTGGGACATTCTATGAGCAGTTCTTC. This sequence encodes CASSPIGTFYEQFF.

The rearrangement links TRBV5-1 to TRBJ2-2, with TRBD2 matching 7 bases. Unmatched junction bases numbered 1, after V lost 3 bases and J lost 2 bases. The germline gives CDR1 SGHRS, CDR2 YFSETQ. The CDR3 has 14 residues. CDR3 in amino acids: CASSSSGNTGELFF. The CDR3 nucleotides are TGCGCCAGCAGCTCTAGCGGAAACACCGGGGAGCTGTTTTTT.